Below, one TCR beta chain is given with its context. This clonotype occurred a few times. Its antigen remains undetermined. Base qualities are not at hand, and no much larger clone is one base apart. Trimming removed 3 bases from V and 0 bases from J, leaving 11 bases between the germline ends. Reading the germline V gene gives CDR1 SGHRS and CDR2 YFSETQ. Counted from cysteine to phenylalanine, this CDR3 has 15 amino acids. CDR3 DNA is the only sequence kept; it has 45 bases, read in frame from the first base. The data stem from a study of response to subunit inactivated influenza vaccine (dated by TCRdb to between 2017 and 2018). About the investigation overall: Deep quantitative profiling of the T cell receptor repertoire was used in the study to follow responses to a trivalent subunit inactivated influenza vaccine.

Results the study describes overall, beyond this receptor: The authors suggested that each seasonal influenza vaccination may recruit only a limited number of new T cells.

Preparation of the library involved RT-PCR. The sequencer listed for this sample is Illumina HiSeq 2500. TCRdb handled the public reads itself, with Q25 trimming in fastp and clone calling in MiXCR, and kept productive beta chains. Under each unique CDR3 protein, matching rows form one entry showing the most common genes and DNA. The sample includes 500,000 to 750,000 distinct CDR3 sequences, with 11% to 15% observed a single time. Clones ranked in the top ten supply more than 9.5% of the sample. Sequenced here: PBMCs from blood, sampled 11 to 12 days after vaccination. The sequence derives from a man aged 50 or older who received an inactivated influenza vaccine. Donor details come from another sample of the same person, matched by shared clones. Rearrangement joined TRBV5-1 to TRBJ2-3; the D gene is possibly TRBD1, with 5 bases matching. The CDR3 region reads CASSSQGPSTDTQYF. The DNA sequence is TGCGCCAGCAGCTCGCAGGGTCCCAGCACAGATACGCAGTATTTT.